This TCR beta chain was obtained from a study of blood T cells in healthy people across ages. The CDR3 is made up of 15 amino acids. Trimming took 2 bases from V and 3 from J; bases not matched to a gene: 4. The germline V gene encodes CDR1 SNHLY and CDR2 FYNNEI. Notes on the study in general: CMV infection status of these donors was not known. Per million T cells, the diversity of TCR beta decreased roughly linearly as age advanced.

Primed by a sample-barcoded 5' primer and a J-beta primer mix, a second PCR proceeded for about 6 to 12 cycles. TCRdb fed the 5' RACE reads into MiXCR, producing one record per CDR3 protein. Seen here are 1.5 million to 2 million distinct CDR3 sequences, 40% to 55% observed once, and the top ten hold over 2%. This clonotype was seen only once. The antigen remains undetermined. The genes are TRBV2 and TRBJ2-3; 8 bases agree with TRBD2. Sequencing input: blood. The sequence was collected from a woman aged 40 to 49 in good health. This CDR3 is CASSEQGGGTDTQYF. CDR3 DNA sequence: TGTGCCAGCAGTGAACAGGGCGGGGGGACAGATACGCAGTATTTT.